This paragraph reports one T cell receptor (beta chain). This sample is drawn from a study of cytomegalovirus exposure and HLA in healthy donors. On the study more broadly: In an earlier analysis, around 100 million unique TCR beta sequences were found from approximately 190 million T cells.

The study ran its PCR with 60 Vbeta and 13 Jbeta primers. Clones were read by immunoSEQ multiplex PCR, and TCRdb kept only the in-frame ones, dropping some. Recorded here are tens of thousands of clones; the top ten clones represent 0.45% to 0.7%. Sequencing was done on a sample of PBMCs. This clonotype was obtained from a man aged 45-60 years in good health and CMV-seronegative.

CDR3: CASSQRTEAAGELFF. The CDR3 nucleotides are TGCGCCAGCAGCCAAAGGACAGAGGCGGCCGGGGAGCTGTTTTTT. The V call is TRBV4-1, the J call TRBJ2-2, with D possibly TRBD1 on 6 matching bases. The CDR3 has 15 amino acids. Trimming took off 2 bases at V and 6 bases at J, with 13 bases between the two ends. The germline gives CDR1 MGHRA, CDR2 YSYEKL.